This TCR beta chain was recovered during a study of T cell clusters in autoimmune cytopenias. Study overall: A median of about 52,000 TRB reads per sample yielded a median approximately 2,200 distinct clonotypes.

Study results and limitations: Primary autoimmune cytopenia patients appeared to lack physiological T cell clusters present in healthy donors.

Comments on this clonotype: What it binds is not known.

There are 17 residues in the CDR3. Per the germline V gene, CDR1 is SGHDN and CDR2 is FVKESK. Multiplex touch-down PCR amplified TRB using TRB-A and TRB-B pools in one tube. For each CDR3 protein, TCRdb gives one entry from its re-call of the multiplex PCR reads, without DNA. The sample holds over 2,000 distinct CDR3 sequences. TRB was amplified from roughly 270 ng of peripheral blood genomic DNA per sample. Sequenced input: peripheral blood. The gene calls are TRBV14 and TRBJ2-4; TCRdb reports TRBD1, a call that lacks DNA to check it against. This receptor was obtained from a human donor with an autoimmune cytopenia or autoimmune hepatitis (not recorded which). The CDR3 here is CASSQSSGGLAKNIQYF.